This T cell receptor (beta chain) was sequenced for a study of T-cell memory formation after mild COVID-19. TCR alpha and TCR beta cDNA libraries with sample barcodes and UMIs came from 5'RACE using constant-segment primers. TCRdb used MiXCR to reprocess the 5' RACE reads, holding one entry per CDR3 protein. The table includes about 81,000 distinct CDR3 sequences, about 23% detected once. With 3 bases removed from V and 5 bases from J, the gap between germline ends came to 9 bases. The CDR3 loop spans 13 amino acids. The V gene's germline CDR1 is KGHDR and CDR2 SFDVKD. This clonotype was detected ten times or more.

The TCR was taken from a man aged 18 to 30 who had mild COVID-19 (a few samples of this study predate the infection). Cell type and time point are not known. The sample consisted of PBMCs or a T cell subset sorted from them (not recorded which). The chain employs TRBV24-1 and TRBJ2-5; D is unclear. DNA for the CDR3: TGTGCCACCAGTGATGTAGGTGAGGAGACCCAGTACTTC. Translating it yields CATSDVGEETQYF.